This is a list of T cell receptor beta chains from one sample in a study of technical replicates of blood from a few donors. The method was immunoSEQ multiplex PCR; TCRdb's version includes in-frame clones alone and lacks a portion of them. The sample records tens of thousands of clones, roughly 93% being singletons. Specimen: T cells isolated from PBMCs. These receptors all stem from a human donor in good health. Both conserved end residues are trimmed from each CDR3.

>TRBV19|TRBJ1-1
VCREDRFKAF
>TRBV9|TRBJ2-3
ASSVRVRTGGTDTQY
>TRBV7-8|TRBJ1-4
ASSADRGNEKLF
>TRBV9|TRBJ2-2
ASSVGGLDTGELF
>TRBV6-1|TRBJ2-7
ASSGRQGWDEQY
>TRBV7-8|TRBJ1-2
ASSQGHNYGYT
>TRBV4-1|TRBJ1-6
ASSQDYSAGSPLH
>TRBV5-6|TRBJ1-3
ASSHPTPAWGNTIY
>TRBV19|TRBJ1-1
ASIPFRDSPNTEAF
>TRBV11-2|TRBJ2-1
ASSLVPGTSGSNYNEQF
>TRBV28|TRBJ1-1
ASSFNKNTEAF
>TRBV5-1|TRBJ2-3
ASSPDRGLMDTQY
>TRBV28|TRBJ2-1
ASSSLGQGSFNEQF
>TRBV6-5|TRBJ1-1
ASSYGLVYTEAF
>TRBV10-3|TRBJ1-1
AISESGQGAEAF
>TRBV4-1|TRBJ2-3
ASSLGLPTDTQY
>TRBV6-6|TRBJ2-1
ASSRPAGGPGEQF
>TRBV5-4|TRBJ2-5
ASSLGDRGETQY
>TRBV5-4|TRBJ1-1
ASSLFPSDMNTEAF
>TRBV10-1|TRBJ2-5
ASSAWIGETQY
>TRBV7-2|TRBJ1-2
ASSFGQGVGGYT
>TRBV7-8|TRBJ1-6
ASSLQIRETPLH
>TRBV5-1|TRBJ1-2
ASSPDRGGYGYT
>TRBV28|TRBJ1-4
ASSLDAGTNEKLF
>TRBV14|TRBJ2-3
ASSQLGTTDTQY
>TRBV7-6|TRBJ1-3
ASSGRQGAGGNTIY
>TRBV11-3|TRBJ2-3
ASSRGASGGVTDTQY
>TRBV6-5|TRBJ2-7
ASKSGQGEQY
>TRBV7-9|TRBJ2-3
ASSLPRGGAGDTQY
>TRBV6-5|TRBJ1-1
ASSYSAGSAEAF
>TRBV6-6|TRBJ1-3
ASQLEKTSGNTIY
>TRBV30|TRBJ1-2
SFEGQGRIGYGYT
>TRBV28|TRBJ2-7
ASIFTGTPSYEQY
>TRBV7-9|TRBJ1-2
ASSPPRTDYGYT
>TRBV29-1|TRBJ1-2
SANGQDSTGYT
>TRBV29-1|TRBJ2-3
SAGTSGGLPDTQY
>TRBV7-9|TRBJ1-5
ASSLGVRQGHQPQH
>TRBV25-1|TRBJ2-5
ASSHARLAGGPQETQY
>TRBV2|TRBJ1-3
ASFALTGSSGNTIY
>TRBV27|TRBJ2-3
ASSLSNGDTQY
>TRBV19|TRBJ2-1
ASSIGGMYNEQF
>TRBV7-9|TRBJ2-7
ASSLMYPTPGQQY